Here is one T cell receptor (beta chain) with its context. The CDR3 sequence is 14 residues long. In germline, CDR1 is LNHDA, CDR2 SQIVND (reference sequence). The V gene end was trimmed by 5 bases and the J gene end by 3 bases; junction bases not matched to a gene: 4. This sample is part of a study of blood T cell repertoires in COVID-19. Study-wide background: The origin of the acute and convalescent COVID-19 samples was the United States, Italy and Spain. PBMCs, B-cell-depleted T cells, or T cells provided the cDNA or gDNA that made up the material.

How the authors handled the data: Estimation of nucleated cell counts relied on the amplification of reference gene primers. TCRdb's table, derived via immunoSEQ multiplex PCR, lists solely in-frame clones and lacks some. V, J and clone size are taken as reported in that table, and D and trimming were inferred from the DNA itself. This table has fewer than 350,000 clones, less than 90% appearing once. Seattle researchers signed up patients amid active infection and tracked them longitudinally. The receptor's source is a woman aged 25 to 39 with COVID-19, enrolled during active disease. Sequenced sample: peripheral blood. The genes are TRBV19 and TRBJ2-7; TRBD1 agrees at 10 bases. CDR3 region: CASSARDRGYEQYF. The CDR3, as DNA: TGTGCCAGTAGTGCCCGGGACAGGGGCTACGAGCAGTACTTC. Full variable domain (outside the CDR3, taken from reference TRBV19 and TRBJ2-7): DGGITQSPKYLFRKEGQNVTLSCEQNLNHDAMYWYRQDPGQGLRLIYYSQIVNDFQKGDIAEGYSVSREKKESFPLTVTSAQKNPTAFYLCASSARDRGYEQYFGPGTRLTVT.